This T cell receptor (beta chain) was found in a study of technical replicates of blood from a handful of donors. TCRdb's table, derived via immunoSEQ multiplex PCR, lists solely in-frame clones and lacks some. The repertoire consists of approximately 70,000 clones, with 75% to 95% occurring once and the leading ten covering approximately 0.34%. Germline-derived CDR1 and CDR2 are SEHNR and FQNEAQ (reference sequence). The CDR3 contains 16 residues. Trimming took off 0 bases at V and 10 bases at J, with 18 bases between the two ends. The rearrangement uses TRBV7-9 and TRBJ1-4; no clear D. The sequenced material came from T cells isolated from PBMCs. This clonotype was sampled from a human donor in good health. Some clones in this sample may be carry-over from other donors' samples. CDR3 in amino acids: CASSLAVSGREGKLFF. The CDR3 nucleotides read TGTGCCAGCAGCTTAGCAGTAAGCGGGAGAGAGGGAAAACTGTTTTTT. Together with reference TRBV7-9 and TRBJ1-4, the CDR3 gives the full variable domain: DTGVSQNPRHKITKRGQNVTFRCDPISEHNRLYWYRQTLGQGPEFLTYFQNEAQLEKSRLLSDRFSAERPKGSFSTLEIQRTEQGDSAMYLCASSLAVSGREGKLFFGSGTQLSVL.